This TCR beta chain originates from a study of T cells in Graves' hyperthyroidism and ophthalmopathy. CDR1 LNHDA and CDR2 SQIVND come from the germline V gene (reference sequence). The CDR3 loop spans 16 amino acids. Amplified TCR beta CDR3 regions derived from RNA transcripts. A first-round RT-PCR of the TCR CDR3 used the HTBI primer set. Each CDR3 protein is one row after TCRdb ran MiXCR on the multiplex PCR reads. This table holds some 740,000 distinct CDR3 sequences, 11% to 15% found once. The source material was blood. The sequence was collected from a young woman with Graves' hyperthyroidism. The genes are TRBV19 and TRBJ2-1, with 8 bases aligning to TRBD2. With the DNA end fitting TRBJ2-7 better, the J assignment may be wrong. The CDR3, as DNA: TGTGCCAGTACCGAAGGGAGCGGGAGCACCTACAATGAGCAGTACTTC. It translates to CASTEGSGSTYNEQYF.